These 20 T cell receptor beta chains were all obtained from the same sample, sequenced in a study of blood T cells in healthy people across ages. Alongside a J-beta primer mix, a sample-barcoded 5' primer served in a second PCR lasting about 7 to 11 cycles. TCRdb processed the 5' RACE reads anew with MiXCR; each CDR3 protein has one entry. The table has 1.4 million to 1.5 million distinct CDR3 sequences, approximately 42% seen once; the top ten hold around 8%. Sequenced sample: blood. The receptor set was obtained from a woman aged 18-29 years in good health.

The chain's CDR3 is CATLRRGMRESYNEQFF. The CDR3, as DNA: TGTGCCACCCTGCGTAGGGGGATGCGGGAGTCCTACAATGAGCAGTTCTTC. The chain employs TRBV27 and TRBJ2-1, with D tentatively TRBD2 (7 bases). V lost 10 bases and J 1 base, leaving 23 bases between the germline ends. This CDR3 comprises 17 residues. In germline, CDR1 is MNHEY, CDR2 SMNVEV (reference sequence).

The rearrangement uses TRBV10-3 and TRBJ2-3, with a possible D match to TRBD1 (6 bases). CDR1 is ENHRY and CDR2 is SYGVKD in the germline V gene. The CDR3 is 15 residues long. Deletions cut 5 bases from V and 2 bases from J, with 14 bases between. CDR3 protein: CAISMAGVSTDTQYF. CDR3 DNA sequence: TGTGCCATCAGTATGGCAGGGGTTTCCACAGATACGCAGTATTTT.

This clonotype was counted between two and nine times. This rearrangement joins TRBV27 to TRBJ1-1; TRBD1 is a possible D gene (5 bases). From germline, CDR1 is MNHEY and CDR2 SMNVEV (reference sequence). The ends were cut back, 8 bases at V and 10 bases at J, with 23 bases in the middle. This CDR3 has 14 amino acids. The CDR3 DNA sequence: TGTGCCAGCGGGGTTGGGACGGCCGTAGATGGAGCTTTCTTT. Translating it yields CASGVGTAVDGAFF.

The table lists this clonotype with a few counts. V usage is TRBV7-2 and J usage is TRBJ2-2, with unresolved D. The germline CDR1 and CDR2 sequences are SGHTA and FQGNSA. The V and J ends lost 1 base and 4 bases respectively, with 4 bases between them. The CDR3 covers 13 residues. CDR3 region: CASSLVPTGELFF. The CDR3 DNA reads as TGTGCCAGCAGCTTAGTACCCACCGGGGAGCTGTTTTTT.

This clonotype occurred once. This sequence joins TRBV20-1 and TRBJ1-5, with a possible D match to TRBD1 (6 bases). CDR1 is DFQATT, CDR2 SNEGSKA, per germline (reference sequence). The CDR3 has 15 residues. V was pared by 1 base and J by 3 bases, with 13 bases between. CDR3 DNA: TGCAGTGCTAGAGGGGGGAGGGGGAACAATCAGCCCCAGCATTTT. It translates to CSARGGRGNNQPQHF.

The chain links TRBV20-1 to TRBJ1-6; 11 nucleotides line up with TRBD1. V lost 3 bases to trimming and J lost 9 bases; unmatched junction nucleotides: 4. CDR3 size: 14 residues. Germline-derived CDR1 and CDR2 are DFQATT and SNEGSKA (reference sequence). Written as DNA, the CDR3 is TGCAGTGCTAGGGCCGGGACAGGGGGTTCACCCCTCCACTTT. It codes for CSARAGTGGSPLHF.

Here the CDR3 DNA reads TGTGCCAGCAGCCCCCTCTTAGGGACAGGGGGTGAAAAACTGTTTTTT. This gives the protein CASSPLLGTGGEKLFF. The chain employs TRBV7-9 and TRBJ1-4, with 11 positions matching TRBD1. After removal of 5 bases from V and 7 bases from J, the junction contained 9 bases not matched to a gene. CDR3 size: 16 residues. Germline values: CDR1 SEHNR, CDR2 FQNEAQ (reference sequence). The full variable domain, with the rest looked up from reference TRBV7-9 and TRBJ1-4, is DTGVSQNPRHKITKRGQNVTFRCDPISEHNRLYWYRQTLGQGPEFLTYFQNEAQLEKSRLLSDRFSAERPKGSFSTLEIQRTEQGDSAMYLCASSPLLGTGGEKLFFGSGTQLSVL.

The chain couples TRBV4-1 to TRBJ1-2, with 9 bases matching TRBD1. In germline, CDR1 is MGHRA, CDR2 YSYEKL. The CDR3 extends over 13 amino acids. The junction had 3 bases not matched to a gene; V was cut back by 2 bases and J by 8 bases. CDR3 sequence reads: CASSQQTGGGYTF. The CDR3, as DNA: TGCGCCAGCAGCCAACAAACAGGGGGCGGCTACACCTTC.

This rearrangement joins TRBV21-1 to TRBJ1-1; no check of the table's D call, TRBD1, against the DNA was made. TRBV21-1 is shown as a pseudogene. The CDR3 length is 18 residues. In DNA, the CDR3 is TGTGCCAGCAGCACGAGGGACAGTTACACTACGATGAACACTGAAGCTTTCTTT. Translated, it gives CASSTRDSYTTMNTEAFF.

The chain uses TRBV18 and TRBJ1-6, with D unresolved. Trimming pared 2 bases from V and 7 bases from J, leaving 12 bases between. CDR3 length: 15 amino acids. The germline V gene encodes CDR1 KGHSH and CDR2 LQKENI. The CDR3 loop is CASSPSGRGNSPLHF. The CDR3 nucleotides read TGTGCCAGCTCACCATCCGGTCGAGGAAATTCACCCCTCCACTTT.

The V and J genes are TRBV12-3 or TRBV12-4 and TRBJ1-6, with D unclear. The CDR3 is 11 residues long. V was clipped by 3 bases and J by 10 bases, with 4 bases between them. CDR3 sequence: CASSLKSPLHF. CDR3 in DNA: TGTGCCAGCAGTTTGAAATCACCCCTCCACTTT.

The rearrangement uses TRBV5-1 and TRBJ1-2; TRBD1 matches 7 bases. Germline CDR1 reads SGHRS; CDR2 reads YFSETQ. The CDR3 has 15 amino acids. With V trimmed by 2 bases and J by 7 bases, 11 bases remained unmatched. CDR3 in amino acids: CASSFLEGAASGYTF. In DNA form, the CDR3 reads TGCGCCAGCAGCTTTTTAGAGGGGGCGGCCTCTGGCTACACCTTC.

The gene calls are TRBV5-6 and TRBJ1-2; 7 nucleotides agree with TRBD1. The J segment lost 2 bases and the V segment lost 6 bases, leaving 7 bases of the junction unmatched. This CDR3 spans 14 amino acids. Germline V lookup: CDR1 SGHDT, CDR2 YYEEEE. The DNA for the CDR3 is TGTGCCAGCACCAACCTGGACAGGAACTATGGCTACACCTTC. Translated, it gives CASTNLDRNYGYTF.

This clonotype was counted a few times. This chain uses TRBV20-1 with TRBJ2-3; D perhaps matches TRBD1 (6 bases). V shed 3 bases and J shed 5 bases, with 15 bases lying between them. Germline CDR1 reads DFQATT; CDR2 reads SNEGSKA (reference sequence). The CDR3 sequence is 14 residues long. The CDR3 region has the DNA TGCAGTGCTAGGCCCCCCAGGGGCCGAGATACGCAGTATTTT. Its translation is CSARPPRGRDTQYF.

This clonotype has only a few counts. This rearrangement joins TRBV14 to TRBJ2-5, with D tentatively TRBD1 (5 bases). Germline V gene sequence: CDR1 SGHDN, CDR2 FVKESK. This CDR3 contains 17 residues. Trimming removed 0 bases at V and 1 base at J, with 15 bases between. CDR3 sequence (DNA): TGTGCCAGCAGCCAAGATAAGAGGAAAAGGGGCCAAGAGACCCAGTACTTC. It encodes CASSQDKRKRGQETQYF.

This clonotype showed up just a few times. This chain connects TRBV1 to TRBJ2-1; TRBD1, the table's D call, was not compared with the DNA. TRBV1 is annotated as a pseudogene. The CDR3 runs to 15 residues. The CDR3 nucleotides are TGCACCAGCAGCCAACCCCGGGGGCATAGGAATGAGCAGTTCTTC. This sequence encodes CTSSQPRGHRNEQFF.

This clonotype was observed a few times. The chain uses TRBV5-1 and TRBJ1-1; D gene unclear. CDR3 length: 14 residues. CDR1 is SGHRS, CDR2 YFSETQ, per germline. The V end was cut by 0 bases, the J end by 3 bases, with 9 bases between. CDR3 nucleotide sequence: TGCGCCAGCAGCTTGGGAGCCGCGGACACTGAAGCTTTCTTT. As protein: CASSLGAADTEAFF. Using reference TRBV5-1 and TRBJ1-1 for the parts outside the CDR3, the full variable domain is KAGVTQTPRYLIKTRGQQVTLSCSPISGHRSVSWYQQTPGQGLQFLFEYFSETQRNKGNFPGRFSGRQFSNSRSEMNVSTLELGDSALYLCASSLGAADTEAFFGQGTRLTVV.

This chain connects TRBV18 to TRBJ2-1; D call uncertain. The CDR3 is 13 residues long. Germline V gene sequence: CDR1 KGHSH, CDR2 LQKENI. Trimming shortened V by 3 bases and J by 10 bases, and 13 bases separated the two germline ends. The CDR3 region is CASSPRENYEQFF. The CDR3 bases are TGTGCCAGCTCACCGCGCGAGAACTACGAGCAGTTCTTC.

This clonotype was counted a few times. The CDR3: CSAPRQGVLSNQPQHF. In nucleotides, the CDR3 is TGCAGTGCCCCCAGACAGGGAGTACTTAGCAATCAGCCCCAGCATTTT. The chain carries TRBV20-1 and TRBJ1-5; 7 nucleotides align to TRBD1. In germline, CDR1 is DFQATT, CDR2 SNEGSKA (reference sequence). This CDR3 is 16 amino acids long. The V segment lost 6 bases and the J segment 0 bases; nucleotides outside the gene matches: 11.

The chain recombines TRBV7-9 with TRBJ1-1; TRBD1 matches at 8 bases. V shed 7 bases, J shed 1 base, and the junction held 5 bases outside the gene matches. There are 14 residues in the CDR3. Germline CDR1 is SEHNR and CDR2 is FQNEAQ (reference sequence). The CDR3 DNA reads TGTGCCAGCACATTTCAGGGGGCGAACACTGAAGCTTTCTTT. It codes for CASTFQGANTEAFF.